This T cell receptor (beta chain) originates from a study of T cells after posttransplantation cyclophosphamide. A marrow graft followed busulfan-fludarabine conditioning, with cyclophosphamide on days +3 and +4. Germline-derived CDR1 and CDR2 are SGHVS and FNYEAQ. CDR3 length: 14 amino acids. Deletions cut 5 bases from V and 8 bases from J, with 13 bases between. Profiling relied on immunoSEQ multiplex PCR, and the TCRdb table lists in-frame clones only, not all of them. The sample includes around 17,000 clones, 85% to 95% of them seen just once. The sample was CD4+ T cells sorted from blood, taken after allogeneic stem cell transplant with posttransplant cyclophosphamide. This rearrangement joins TRBV7-6 to TRBJ1-6; tentatively, D is TRBD1 (6 bases). The sequence derives from a male patient over 55 who received an allogeneic stem cell transplant from a related donor and was CMV-positive. Some T cells may be provided by the graft donor. CDR3 DNA sequence: TGTGCCAGCAGCCAGGACAGCAGCTATTCACCCCTCCACTTT. It yields the protein CASSQDSSYSPLHF.